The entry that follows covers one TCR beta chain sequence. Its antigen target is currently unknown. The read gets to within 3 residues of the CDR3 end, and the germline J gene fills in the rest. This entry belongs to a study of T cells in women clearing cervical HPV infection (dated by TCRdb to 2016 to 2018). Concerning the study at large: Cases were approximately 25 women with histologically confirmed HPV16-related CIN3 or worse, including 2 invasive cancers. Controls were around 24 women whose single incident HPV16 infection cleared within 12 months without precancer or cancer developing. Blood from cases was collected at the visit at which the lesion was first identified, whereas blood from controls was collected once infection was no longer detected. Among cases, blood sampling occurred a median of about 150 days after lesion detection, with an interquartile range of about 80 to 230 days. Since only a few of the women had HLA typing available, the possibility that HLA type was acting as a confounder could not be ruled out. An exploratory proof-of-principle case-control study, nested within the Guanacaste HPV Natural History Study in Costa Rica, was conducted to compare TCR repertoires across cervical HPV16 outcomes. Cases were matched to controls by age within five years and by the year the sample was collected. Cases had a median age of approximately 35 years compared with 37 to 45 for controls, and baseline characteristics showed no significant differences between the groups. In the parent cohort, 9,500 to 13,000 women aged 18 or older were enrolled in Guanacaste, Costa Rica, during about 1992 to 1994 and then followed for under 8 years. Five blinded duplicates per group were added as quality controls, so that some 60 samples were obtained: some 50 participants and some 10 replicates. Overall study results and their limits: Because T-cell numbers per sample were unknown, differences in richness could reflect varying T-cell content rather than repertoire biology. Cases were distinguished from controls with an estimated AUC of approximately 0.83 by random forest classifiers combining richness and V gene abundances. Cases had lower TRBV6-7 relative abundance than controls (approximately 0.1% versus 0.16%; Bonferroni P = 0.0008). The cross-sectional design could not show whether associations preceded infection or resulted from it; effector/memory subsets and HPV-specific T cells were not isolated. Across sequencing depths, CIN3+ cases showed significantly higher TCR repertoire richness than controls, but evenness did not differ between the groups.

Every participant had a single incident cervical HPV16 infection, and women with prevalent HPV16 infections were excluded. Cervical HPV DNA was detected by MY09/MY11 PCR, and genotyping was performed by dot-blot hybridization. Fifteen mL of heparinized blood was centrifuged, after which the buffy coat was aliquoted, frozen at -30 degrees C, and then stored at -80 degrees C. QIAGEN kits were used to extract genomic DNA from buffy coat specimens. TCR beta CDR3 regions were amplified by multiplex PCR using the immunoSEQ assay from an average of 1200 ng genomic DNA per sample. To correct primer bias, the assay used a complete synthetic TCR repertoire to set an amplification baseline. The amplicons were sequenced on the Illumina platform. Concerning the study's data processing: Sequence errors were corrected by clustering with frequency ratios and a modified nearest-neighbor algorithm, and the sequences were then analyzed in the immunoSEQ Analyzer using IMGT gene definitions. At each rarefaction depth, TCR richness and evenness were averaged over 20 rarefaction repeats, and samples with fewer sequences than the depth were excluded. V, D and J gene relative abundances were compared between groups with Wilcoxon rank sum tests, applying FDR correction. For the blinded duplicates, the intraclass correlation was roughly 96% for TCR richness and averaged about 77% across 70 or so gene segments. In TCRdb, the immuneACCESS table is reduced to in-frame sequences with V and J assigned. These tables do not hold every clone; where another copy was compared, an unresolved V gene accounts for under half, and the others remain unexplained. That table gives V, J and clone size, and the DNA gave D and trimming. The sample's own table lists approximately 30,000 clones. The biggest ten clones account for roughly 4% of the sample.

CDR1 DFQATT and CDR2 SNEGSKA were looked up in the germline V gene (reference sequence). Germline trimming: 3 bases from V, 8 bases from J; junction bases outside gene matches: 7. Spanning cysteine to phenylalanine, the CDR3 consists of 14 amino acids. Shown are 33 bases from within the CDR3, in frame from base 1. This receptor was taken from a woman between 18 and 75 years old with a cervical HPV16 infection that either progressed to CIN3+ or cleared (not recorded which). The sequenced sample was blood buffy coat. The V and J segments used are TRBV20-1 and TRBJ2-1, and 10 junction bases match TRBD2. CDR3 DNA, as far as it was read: TGCAGTGCTAGGAGGAGCGGGAGGGGATATGAG. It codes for CSARRSGRGYE. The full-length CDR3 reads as CSARRSGRGYEQFF.